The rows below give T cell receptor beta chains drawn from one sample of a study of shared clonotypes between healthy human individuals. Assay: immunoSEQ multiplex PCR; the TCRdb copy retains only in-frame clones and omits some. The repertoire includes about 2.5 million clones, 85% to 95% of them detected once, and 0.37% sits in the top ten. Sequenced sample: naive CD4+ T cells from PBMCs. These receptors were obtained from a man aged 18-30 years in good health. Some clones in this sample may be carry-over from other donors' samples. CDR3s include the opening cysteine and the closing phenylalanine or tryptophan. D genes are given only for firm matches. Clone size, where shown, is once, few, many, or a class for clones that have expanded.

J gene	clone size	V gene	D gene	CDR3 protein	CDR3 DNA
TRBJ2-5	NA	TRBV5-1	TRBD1	CASSNGQGVGRETQYF	TGCGCCAGCAGCAACGGACAGGGGGTGGGCCGGGAGACCCAGTACTTC
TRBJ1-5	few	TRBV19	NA	CASSIGGYSNQPQHF	TGTGCCAGTAGTATAGGGGGGTATAGCAATCAGCCCCAGCATTTT
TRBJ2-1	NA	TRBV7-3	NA	CASSLLSAAYNEQFF	TGTGCCAGCAGCTTACTAAGCGCCGCCTACAATGAGCAGTTCTTC
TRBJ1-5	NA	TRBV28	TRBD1	CASLGPIQTGNQPQHF	TGTGCCAGCCTAGGGCCCATTCAGACAGGGAACCAGCCCCAGCATTTT
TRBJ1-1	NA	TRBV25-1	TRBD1	CASSPGGGNRGPEAFF	TGTGCCAGCAGTCCCGGGGGGGGAAACAGGGGTCCTGAAGCTTTCTTT
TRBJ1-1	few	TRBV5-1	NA	CASSFGQRSEAFF	TGCGCCAGCAGCTTCGGACAGAGATCTGAAGCTTTCTTT
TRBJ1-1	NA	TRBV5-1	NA	CASSGREVQGGTEAFF	TGCGCCAGCAGCGGACGGGAGGTACAGGGCGGGACTGAAGCTTTCTTT
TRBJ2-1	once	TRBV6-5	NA	CASSYSSAGTNEQFF	TGTGCCAGCAGTTACTCGAGCGCAGGGACGAATGAGCAGTTCTTC
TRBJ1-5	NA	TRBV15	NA	CATSRERGDQPQHF	TGTGCCACCAGCAGAGAGCGGGGCGATCAGCCCCAGCATTTT
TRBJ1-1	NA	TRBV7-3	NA	CASRRRGGDTEAFF	TGTGCCAGCAGGCGACGGGGAGGGGACACTGAAGCTTTCTTT
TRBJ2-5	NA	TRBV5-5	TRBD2	CASSLKPWTSGRRETQYF	TGTGCCAGCAGCTTGAAGCCCTGGACTAGCGGGAGAAGGGAGACCCAGTACTTC
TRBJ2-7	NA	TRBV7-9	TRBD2	CASSPGSSGFNYEQYF	TGTGCCAGCAGCCCCGGGTCTAGCGGGTTCAACTACGAGCAGTACTTC
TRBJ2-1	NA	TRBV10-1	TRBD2	CASSVASGRRHNEQFF	TGCGCCAGCAGTGTGGCTAGCGGGAGGCGGCACAATGAGCAGTTCTTC
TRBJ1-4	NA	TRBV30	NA	CAWSVRGRGEKLFF	TGTGCCTGGAGTGTACGGGGCCGGGGGGAAAAACTGTTTTTT
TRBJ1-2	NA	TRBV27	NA	CASSLIGRSNYGYTF	TGTGCCAGCAGTTTAATAGGCAGGAGTAACTATGGCTACACCTTC
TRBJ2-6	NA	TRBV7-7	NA	CASSLGGVGANVLTF	TGTGCCAGCAGCTTAGGAGGGGTTGGGGCCAACGTCCTGACTTTC